A single count supports the clone carrying this T cell receptor beta chain. Here immunoSEQ multiplex PCR was the method, and the copy in TCRdb shows in-frame clones only, minus some. The sample shows tens of thousands of clones, approximately 80% of them seen only once. The data stem from a study of OX40 agonist ivuxolimab in advanced cancers. CDR3 length equals 13 residues. V shed 0 bases and J shed 4 bases, with 7 bases lying between them. Germline lookup yields CDR1 SGHRS and CDR2 YFSETQ. The TCR originated in an adult with an advanced solid tumor such as melanoma, head and neck, liver or kidney cancer. The source was CD4+ or CD8+ T cells sorted from blood, collected in a trial of the OX40 agonist ivuxolimab. This chain links TRBV5-1 with TRBJ1-2; D ambiguous. The CDR3 is CASSLEPSYGYTF. The CDR3 DNA reads as TGCGCCAGCAGCTTGGAGCCTAGCTATGGCTACACCTTC.